This is a list of T cell receptor beta chains from one sample in a study of low-dose radiotherapy and immunotherapy resistance in tumors. TCRdb redid the calling of the reads with MiXCR, one entry per CDR3 protein. The top ten hold approximately 4% of the sample, which has approximately 100,000 distinct CDR3 sequences, more than 20% seen once. The sample in question was PBMCs, obtained after low-dose radiotherapy plus immunotherapy. These TCRs come from a male donor with prostate cancer. Each CDR3 is given with its conserved first and last residue. A D gene is named only where the DNA matches it firmly. Not every row has a clone size; where given, it reads once, few, many or a size class.

>TRBV4-1|NA|NA|TRBJ1-5
CASSQDRGQGSNQPQHF
TGCGCCAGCAGCCAAGATCGGGGCCAGGGTAGCAATCAGCCCCAGCATTTT
>TRBV2|TRBD2|many|TRBJ2-5
CASSPLLAGGKETQYF
TGTGCCAGCAGCCCCTTACTAGCGGGGGGGAAAGAGACCCAGTACTTC
>TRBV2|NA|many|TRBJ1-6
CASSQTPGSSPLHF
TGTGCCAGCAGCCAAACACCGGGTAGTTCACCCCTCCACTTT
>TRBV5-4|NA|many|TRBJ1-2
CASSVGDGYTF
TGTGCCAGCAGCGTAGGGGATGGCTACACCTTC
>TRBV6-1|NA|NA|TRBJ2-1
CASSEGYQSYNEQFF
TGTGCCAGCAGTGAAGGGTACCAATCCTACAATGAGCAGTTCTTC
>TRBV5-1|TRBD2|NA|TRBJ2-5
CASSLVASGKETQYF
TGCGCCAGCAGCTTGGTCGCTAGCGGAAAAGAGACCCAGTACTTC
>TRBV7-2|TRBD1|many|TRBJ2-5
CASGTGGAWTQYF
TGTGCCAGTGGGACAGGAGGGGCCTGGACCCAGTACTTC
>TRBV20-1|NA|many|TRBJ1-1
CSASFRGGTEAFF
TGCAGTGCTAGCTTTAGGGGAGGGACTGAAGCTTTCTTT
>TRBV13|TRBD1|NA|TRBJ2-3
CASSLGPILRGPDTQYF
TGTGCCAGCAGTTTAGGCCCGATCCTAAGGGGGCCAGATACGCAGTATTTT
>TRBV7-3|NA|NA|TRBJ2-7
CASSLGGGYSEQYF
TGTGCCAGCAGCTTAGGGGGGGGCTATAGCGAGCAGTACTTC
>TRBV11-2|NA|many|TRBJ2-4
CASRGEAKNIQYF
TGTGCCAGCAGAGGGGAAGCCAAAAACATTCAGTACTTC
>TRBV20-1|NA|NA|TRBJ2-3
CSARDGAVPDTQYF
TGCAGTGCTAGAGATGGAGCGGTCCCAGATACGCAGTATTTT
>TRBV12-3/TRBV12-4|NA|NA|TRBJ1-4
CASSWGDPGEKLFF
TGTGCCAGCAGTTGGGGCGACCCCGGGGAAAAACTGTTTTTT
>TRBV18|TRBD1|many|TRBJ2-2
CASSPRQGTGELFF
TGTGCCAGCTCACCCCGACAGGGGACCGGGGAGCTGTTTTTT
>TRBV7-2|TRBD1|NA|TRBJ1-4
CASSLRTGGNEKLFF
TGTGCCAGCAGCTTGAGGACAGGGGGAAATGAAAAACTGTTTTTT
>TRBV21-1|NA|few|TRBJ2-7
CASSKGQGRLYEQYF
TGTGCCAGCAGCAAGGGACAGGGGCGCCTCTACGAGCAGTACTTC
>TRBV9|TRBD2|NA|TRBJ2-1
CASSPPGDWGGEQFF
TGTGCCAGCTCACCACCCGGGGACTGGGGGGGTGAGCAGTTCTTC
>TRBV4-1|TRBD2|few|TRBJ2-1
CASSQTPPKLAGSYNEQFF
TGCGCCAGCAGCCAAACCCCCCCCAAACTAGCGGGTTCCTACAATGAGCAGTTCTTC
>TRBV5-1|NA|NA|TRBJ2-5
CASSLYSQLETQYF
TGCGCCAGCAGCTTGTATAGCCAGTTGGAGACCCAGTACTTC
>TRBV7-2|TRBD1|many|TRBJ2-7
CASSLGGQSSIYEQYF
TGTGCCAGCAGCTTAGGGGGACAGAGTAGTATATACGAGCAGTACTTC
>TRBV20-1|NA|few|TRBJ2-3
CSASLGTQYF
TGCAGTGCTAGTCTAGGTACGCAGTATTTT
>TRBV2|TRBD2|NA|TRBJ2-5
CASSSGGGPGSQYF
TGTGCCAGCAGTAGCGGGGGGGGCCCAGGGTCCCAGTACTTC
>TRBV20-1|TRBD1|many|TRBJ1-4
CSAAHRGPEKLFF
TGCAGTGCTGCCCACAGGGGGCCTGAAAAACTGTTTTTT
>TRBV6-6|TRBD1|many|TRBJ2-7
CASRKGQPYEQYF
TGTGCCAGCAGGAAGGGACAGCCATACGAGCAGTACTTC
>TRBV3-1|NA|many|TRBJ2-3
CASSQDDGRAQGTDTQYF
TGTGCCAGCAGCCAAGACGACGGTAGGGCGCAGGGCACAGATACGCAGTATTTT
>TRBV5-1|NA|NA|TRBJ2-1
CASSLGQDRYNEQFF
TGCGCCAGCAGCTTGGGACAGGACCGATACAATGAGCAGTTCTTC
>TRBV20-1|TRBD1|many|TRBJ1-3
CSALQGAGNTIYF
TGCAGTGCTCTCCAGGGGGCTGGAAACACCATATATTTT
>TRBV9|NA|NA|TRBJ2-1
CASSGKGQRSYNEQFF
TGTGCCAGCAGCGGAAAGGGACAACGCTCCTACAATGAGCAGTTCTTC
>TRBV3-1|NA|NA|TRBJ2-2
CASSLGGARTGELFF
TGTGCCAGCAGCCTAGGAGGGGCACGCACCGGGGAGCTGTTTTTT
>TRBV5-1|NA|few|TRBJ2-1
CASRLASPYNEQFF
TGCGCCAGCAGGTTGGCGTCTCCCTACAATGAGCAGTTCTTC
>TRBV7-3|NA|NA|TRBJ2-1
CASNLGLDHHEQFF
TGTGCCAGCAACCTAGGTCTAGATCACCATGAGCAGTTCTTC
>TRBV7-8|NA|many|TRBJ2-6
CASSLAGANGANVLTF
TGTGCCAGCAGCTTAGCAGGGGCAAATGGGGCCAACGTCCTGACTTTC